This entry concerns a single T cell receptor beta chain. As yet, its antigen is unknown. TCRdb itself ran the 5' RACE reads through MiXCR, one entry per CDR3 protein. The sample includes approximately 430,000 distinct CDR3 sequences, less than 25% of them seen just once. This CDR3 has 16 amino acids. Losses at the gene ends were 5 bases for V and 1 base for J; bases not matched to a gene: 3. From germline, CDR1 is SGHAT and CDR2 FQDESV (reference sequence). This sample is drawn from a study of T-cell memory formation after mild COVID-19. Overall study results and limits: Among clones contracting day 15 to 85, CD4/CD8 was balanced, whereas later expanders leaned CD4+.

The sequencing sample was made of PBMCs or a T cell subset sorted from them (not recorded which). This receptor was identified in an adult woman who had mild COVID-19 (a few samples of this study predate the infection). Cell type and time point are not known. The chain recombines TRBV11-1 with TRBJ2-1; 12 positions agree with TRBD2. The CDR3 spells CASSRLAGASYNEQFF. DNA of the CDR3: TGTGCCAGCAGCCGACTAGCGGGAGCTTCCTACAATGAGCAGTTCTTC.